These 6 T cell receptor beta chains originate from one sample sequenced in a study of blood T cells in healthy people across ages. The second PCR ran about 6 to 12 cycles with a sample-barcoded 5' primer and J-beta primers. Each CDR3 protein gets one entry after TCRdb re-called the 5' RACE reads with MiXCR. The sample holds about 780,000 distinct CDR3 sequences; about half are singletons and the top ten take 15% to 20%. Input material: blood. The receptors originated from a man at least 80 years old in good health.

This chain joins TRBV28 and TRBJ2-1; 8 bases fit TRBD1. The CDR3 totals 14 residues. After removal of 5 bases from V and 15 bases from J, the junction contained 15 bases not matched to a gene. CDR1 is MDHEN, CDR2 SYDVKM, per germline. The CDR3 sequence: CASSLGSLGQGWFF. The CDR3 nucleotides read TGTGCCAGCAGTCTAGGATCTCTCGGACAGGGTTGGTTCTTC.

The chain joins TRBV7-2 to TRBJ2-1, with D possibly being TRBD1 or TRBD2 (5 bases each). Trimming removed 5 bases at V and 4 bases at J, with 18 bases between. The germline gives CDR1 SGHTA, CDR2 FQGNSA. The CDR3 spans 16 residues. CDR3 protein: CASSVEGPGLYNEQFF. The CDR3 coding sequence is TGTGCCAGCAGCGTAGAAGGACCGGGGCTTTACAATGAGCAGTTCTTC.

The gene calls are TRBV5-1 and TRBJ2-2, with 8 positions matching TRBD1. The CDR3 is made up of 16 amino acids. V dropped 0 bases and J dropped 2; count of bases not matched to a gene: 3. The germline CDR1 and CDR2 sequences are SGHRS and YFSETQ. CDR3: CASSLAAGGNTGELFF. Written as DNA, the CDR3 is TGCGCCAGCAGCTTGGCTGCAGGGGGCAACACCGGGGAGCTGTTTTTT.

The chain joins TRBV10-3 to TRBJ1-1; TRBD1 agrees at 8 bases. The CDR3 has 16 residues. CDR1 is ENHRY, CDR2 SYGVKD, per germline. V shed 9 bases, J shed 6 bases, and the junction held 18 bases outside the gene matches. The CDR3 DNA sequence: TGTGCCATTAGGGTTAGTACGCCACAGGGGGGGTCTGAAGCTTTCTTT. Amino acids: CAIRVSTPQGGSEAFF.

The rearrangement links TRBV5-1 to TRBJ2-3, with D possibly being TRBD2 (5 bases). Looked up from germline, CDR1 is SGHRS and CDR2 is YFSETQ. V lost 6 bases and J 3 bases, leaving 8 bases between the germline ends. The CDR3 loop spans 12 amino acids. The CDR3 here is CASTTGTDTQYF. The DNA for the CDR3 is TGCGCCAGCACCACGGGAACAGATACGCAGTATTTT.

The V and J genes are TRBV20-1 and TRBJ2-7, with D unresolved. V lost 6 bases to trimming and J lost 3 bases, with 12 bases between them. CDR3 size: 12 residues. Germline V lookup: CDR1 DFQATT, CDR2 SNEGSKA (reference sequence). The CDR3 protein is CSAPTGDYEQYF. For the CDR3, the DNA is TGCAGTGCCCCGACTGGCGACTACGAGCAGTACTTC.